The clone carrying this T cell receptor beta chain was found a few times. As yet, its antigen is unknown. CDR1 and CDR2 (germline): SGDLS, YYNGEE. This CDR3 is 14 amino acids long. V was shortened by 0 bases and J by 5 bases, with 10 bases between the two germline ends. The isolated RNA, all of it, was reverse transcribed, so expressed TCRB transcripts were what got sequenced. Data came from immunoSEQ multiplex PCR; TCRdb stores just in-frame clones and leaves some out. The sample lists under 350,000 clones, 24% occurring once. The data originate from a study of beta chain features in type 1 diabetes. General study results and limits: Among all four CD4+ subsets, Type 1 diabetes patients had TCRB CDR3s that were moderately but significantly shorter. Possible PCR preference for shorter templates applied equally to patients and controls.

The receptor comes from a woman in her 30s with type 1 diabetes. The V and J genes are TRBV9 and TRBJ2-3, with D possibly being TRBD2 (5 bases). Sequences were obtained from naive CD4+ T cells from blood. CDR3 sequence reads: CASSVAAGGDTQYF. In DNA, the CDR3 is TGTGCCAGCAGCGTAGCGGCGGGTGGAGATACGCAGTATTTT.